The 16 T cell receptor beta chains given below trace back to one sample, sequenced in a study of blood T cell repertoires in COVID-19. The repertoire was sequenced with immunoSEQ multiplex PCR; TCRdb's copy has only in-frame clones and lacks some. The sample has around 84,000 clones, about 80% seen once. The sample taken for sequencing was peripheral blood. The receptor source for this set is a man in his fifties or sixties with active or convalescent COVID-19.

V gene TRBV21-1 combines with J gene TRBJ1-4; the table names TRBD1, a call not compared with the DNA. TRBV21-1 is a recognized pseudogene. The CDR3 loop spans 16 amino acids. This CDR3 is CASSKDWDRGNEKLFF. CDR3 in DNA: TGTGCCAGCAGCAAAGATTGGGACAGGGGTAATGAAAAACTGTTTTTT.

DNA for the CDR3: TGTGCCAGCAGATCGACAGGTAGCTCCTACGAGCAGTACTTC. It yields the protein CASRSTGSSYEQYF. This chain joins TRBV6-5 and TRBJ2-7; D is possibly TRBD1 (6 bases). Germline V gene lookup returns CDR1 MNHEY and CDR2 SVGAGI. V was pared by 6 bases and J by 0 bases, with 12 bases between. The CDR3 has 14 residues.

This chain links TRBV3-1 (or the pseudogene TRBV3-2) with TRBJ1-5; D ambiguous. CDR1 is LGHDT, CDR2 YNNKEL, per germline (reference sequence). The CDR3 totals 12 residues. Trimming removed 2 bases at V and 6 bases at J, with 5 bases between. The chain's CDR3 is CASSQSRQPQHF. The CDR3 region has the DNA TGTGCCAGCAGCCAATCCCGTCAGCCCCAGCATTTT.

The V call is TRBV7-9, the J call TRBJ2-7, with 8 bases that match TRBD2. Germline V gene sequence: CDR1 SEHNR, CDR2 FQNEAQ (reference sequence). With 7 bases clipped from V and 6 bases from J, the junction kept 8 bases outside the gene matches. The CDR3 covers 13 residues. The CDR3 region has the DNA TGTGCCAGCACACCAGCGGGGGTAGGCGAGCAGTACTTC. Encoded protein: CASTPAGVGEQYF.

The chain couples TRBV4-1 to TRBJ2-1, with D possibly matching TRBD2 (6 bases). Germline values: CDR1 MGHRA, CDR2 YSYEKL. This CDR3 contains 15 residues. Trimming took 4 bases from V and 5 from J, leaving 15 bases between them. The CDR3 loop reads CASSLRAGKDNEQFF. CDR3 in DNA: TGCGCCAGCAGCCTTCGGGCGGGGAAGGACAATGAGCAGTTCTTC.

This clone was counted only a few times. The rearrangement uses TRBV29-1 and TRBJ2-1; 14 nucleotides align to TRBD2. With 4 bases clipped from V and 0 bases from J, the junction kept 8 bases outside the gene matches. The CDR3 is made up of 18 amino acids. CDR1 and CDR2 from the germline V gene are SQVTM and ANQGSEA. The CDR3 spells CSVGKLGLAGVSYNEQFF. The CDR3 DNA follows: TGCAGCGTTGGAAAATTGGGACTAGCGGGGGTCTCCTACAATGAGCAGTTCTTC.

This CDR3 reads CASSLGGLSGGSYNEQFF. The DNA for the CDR3 is TGTGCCAGCAGCTTGGGGGGTCTTAGCGGGGGCTCCTACAATGAGCAGTTCTTC. The chain employs TRBV5-4 and TRBJ2-1, with 9 bases that match TRBD2. From germline, CDR1 is SGHNT and CDR2 YYREEE (reference sequence). V dropped 0 bases and J dropped 0; count of bases not matched to a gene: 7. This CDR3 contains 18 residues.

V gene TRBV5-4 combines with J gene TRBJ2-3; TRBD1 matches at 9 bases. Germline CDR1 is SGHNT and CDR2 is YYREEE (reference sequence). V dropped 0 bases and J dropped 3; count of bases not matched to a gene: 11. The length of the CDR3 is 18 residues. Here the CDR3 reads CASSLGGQGIKRTDTQYF. The CDR3 coding sequence is TGTGCCAGCAGCTTGGGAGGACAGGGGATTAAGCGAACAGATACGCAGTATTTT.

Written as DNA, the CDR3 is TGTGCCAGCAGTACGGACAGGATGAACACTGAAGCTTTCTTT. Translating gives CASSTDRMNTEAFF. The rearrangement joins TRBV7-2 to TRBJ1-1; 7 bases align to TRBD1. Trimming removed 6 bases from V and 0 bases from J; junction bases left unmatched: 4. Germline CDR1 is SGHTA and CDR2 is FQGNSA. The CDR3 totals 14 residues.

V is TRBV11-1 and J is TRBJ2-3; 9 nucleotides match TRBD2. V shed 2 bases and J 5 bases; nucleotides not matched to a gene: 8. The CDR3 is 16 amino acids. CDR1 and CDR2 (germline): SGHAT, FQDESV (reference sequence). The CDR3 loop is CASSLYAGGLIDTQYF. For the CDR3, the DNA is TGTGCCAGCAGCTTATATGCGGGGGGGCTTATAGATACGCAGTATTTT.

CDR3 sequence reads: CASSPSGAGELFF. CDR3 sequence (DNA): TGTGCCAGCTCACCATCGGGGGCCGGGGAGCTGTTTTTT. The chain links TRBV18 to TRBJ2-2; perhaps TRBD2 as D (6 bases). Between the trimmed V and J ends, which lost 2 bases and 6 bases, there was a span of 7 bases. The CDR3 spans 13 residues. In germline, CDR1 is KGHSH, CDR2 LQKENI.

The rearrangement joins TRBV29-1 to TRBJ2-1; TRBD1 agrees at 8 bases. Per germline, CDR1 SQVTM and CDR2 ANQGSEA. Trimming took 2 bases from V and 7 from J; bases not matched to a gene: 7. The CDR3 consists of 14 residues. The CDR3 DNA is TGCAGCGTTGAACCCCAGGGGGCGAGGAATGAGCAGTTCTTC. Protein product: CSVEPQGARNEQFF.

The chain couples TRBV5-1 to TRBJ1-1; 10 positions agree with TRBD1. CDR3 size: 15 residues. With 4 bases clipped from V and 5 bases from J, the junction kept 8 bases outside the gene matches. Germline assignment: CDR1 SGHRS and CDR2 YFSETQ. CDR3 sequence reads: CASSHRDRGQTEAFF. In DNA, the CDR3 is TGCGCCAGCAGCCACCGGGACAGGGGACAAACTGAAGCTTTCTTT.

V is TRBV30 and J is TRBJ2-7; D might be TRBD1 (6 bases). Germline CDR1 and CDR2: GTSNPN and SVGIG (reference sequence). The CDR3 totals 11 residues. Trimming took 1 base from V and 9 from J, leaving 10 bases between them. The CDR3, as DNA: TGTGCCTGGAGTGAAGACAGGCGGCAGTACTTC. It codes for CAWSEDRRQYF.

The chain couples TRBV6-4 to TRBJ1-5; 7 bases fit TRBD1. The germline V gene encodes CDR1 MRHNA and CDR2 SNTAGT. The CDR3 spans 15 residues. Trimming at V came to 6 bases and at J to 4 bases, leaving 9 bases not matched to a gene. CDR3 DNA: TGTGCCAGCAGCCTCTGGGACAGACTAAATCAGCCCCAGCATTTT. It yields the protein CASSLWDRLNQPQHF.

The chain has TRBV15 and TRBJ1-6; 8 nucleotides align to TRBD1. The CDR3 spans 15 residues. CDR1 is LNHNV, CDR2 YYDKDF, per germline (reference sequence). After removal of 3 bases from V and 5 bases from J, the junction contained 3 bases not matched to a gene. Here the CDR3 DNA reads TGTGCCACCAGCAGGGCGGACAGGGATAATTCACCCCTCCACTTT. The encoded protein is CATSRADRDNSPLHF.